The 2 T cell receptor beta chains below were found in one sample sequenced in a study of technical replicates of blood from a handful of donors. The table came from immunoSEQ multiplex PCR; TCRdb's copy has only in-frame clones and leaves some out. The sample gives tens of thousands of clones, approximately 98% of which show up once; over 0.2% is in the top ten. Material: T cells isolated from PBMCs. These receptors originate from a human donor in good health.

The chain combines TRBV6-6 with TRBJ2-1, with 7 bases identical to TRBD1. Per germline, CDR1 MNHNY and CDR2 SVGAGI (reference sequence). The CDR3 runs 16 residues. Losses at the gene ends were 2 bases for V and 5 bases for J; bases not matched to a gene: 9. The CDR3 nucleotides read TGTGCCAGCAGTTACGGTTACAGGGGTAAAAACAATGAGCAGTTCTTC. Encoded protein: CASSYGYRGKNNEQFF.

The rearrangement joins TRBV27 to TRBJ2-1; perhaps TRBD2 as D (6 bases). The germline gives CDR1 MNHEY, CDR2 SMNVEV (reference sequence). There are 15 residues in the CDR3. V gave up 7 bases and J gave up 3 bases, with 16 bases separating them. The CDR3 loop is CASTPWAGLYNEQFF. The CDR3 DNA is TGTGCCAGCACTCCCTGGGCGGGGCTCTACAATGAGCAGTTCTTC.